This TCR beta chain is drawn from a study of T cells in Graves' hyperthyroidism and ophthalmopathy. Patients aged 18 to 65 with hyperthyroidism were newly diagnosed, with duration under 2 months. Patients were excluded for uncontrolled infection, other autoimmune disease, pregnancy or lactation. Diagnoses rested on clinical symptoms, serum thyroxine and TRAb, thyroid ultrasound and orbital computed tomography. Researchers amplified the TCR beta CDR3 regions from RNA transcripts. Initially, a first-round RT-PCR of the TCR CDR3 employed the HTBI primer set. TCRdb independently ran MiXCR on the multiplex PCR reads; one entry per CDR3 protein. The sample consists of 370,000 or so distinct CDR3 sequences, approximately 15% of them appearing once. Notes on the study in general: Most thyroid clonotypes expanded above 0.001 appeared in blood too.

Points on this clonotype: Its antigen is currently unknown.

Sample: blood. The sequence was collected from a man aged 30-40 years with Graves' hyperthyroidism that later progressed to Graves' ophthalmopathy.

The CDR3 region has the DNA TGTGCCAGCAGCTCCCGGGACAGGGGATCGTATAGCAATCAGCCCCAGCATTTT. This gives the protein CASSSRDRGSYSNQPQHF. The chain joins TRBV13 to TRBJ1-5; 10 bases match TRBD1. V shed 4 bases, J shed 0 bases, and the junction held 9 bases outside the gene matches. CDR3 length: 18 residues. The germline V gene has CDR1 PRHDT and CDR2 FYEKMQ (reference sequence).